These 4 T cell receptor beta chains were all obtained from the same sample, sequenced in a study of blood T cell repertoires in COVID-19. Measured with immunoSEQ multiplex PCR; TCRdb has only the in-frame clones, and not every one. This table holds some 60,000 clones, roughly 70% found once. The sequencing input was peripheral blood. The source of these receptors is a woman aged 45-65 years with active or convalescent COVID-19.

The chain recombines TRBV7-2 with TRBJ2-5; D might be TRBD2 (6 bases). The CDR3 runs to 13 residues. The V gene lost 5 bases and the J gene lost 10 bases, with 17 bases spanning the gap. CDR1 is SGHTA and CDR2 is FQGNSA in the germline V gene. The CDR3 coding sequence is TGTGCCAGCAGCCTTAATTATCCGGGACTCCAGTACTTC. Encoded protein: CASSLNYPGLQYF.

V is TRBV6-5 and J is TRBJ2-1, with 8 positions matching TRBD2. Germline CDR1 MNHEY, CDR2 SVGAGI. The CDR3 extends over 14 amino acids. V lost 10 bases and J lost 8; bases outside the gene matches: 13. CDR3 sequence: CATKALAGSDEQFF. CDR3 DNA sequence: TGTGCCACCAAGGCGCTAGCGGGTTCCGATGAGCAGTTCTTC.

CDR3 nucleotides: TGTGCCTGGAGAGATGCAGGGAAGCAGTACTTC. Translated, it gives CAWRDAGKQYF. The chain combines TRBV30 with TRBJ2-7; tentative D call: TRBD1 (5 bases). The CDR3 sequence is 11 residues long. Between the trimmed V and J ends, which lost 3 bases and 8 bases, there was a span of 11 bases. Germline V gene data show CDR1 as GTSNPN and CDR2 as SVGIG (reference sequence). Full variable domain (remainder filled in from reference TRBV30 and TRBJ2-7): SQTIHQWPATLVQPVGSPLSLECTVEGTSNPNLYWYRQAAGRGLQLLFYSVGIGQISSEVPQNLSASRPQDRQFILSSKKLLLSDSGFYLCAWRDAGKQYFGPGTRLTVT.

The chain has TRBV19 and TRBJ2-1; D uncertain. V dropped 3 bases and J dropped 0 bases, with 12 bases sitting between them. CDR3 length: 16 residues. Germline V CDR1 and CDR2: LNHDA, SQIVND (reference sequence). CDR3 protein: CASSMERHSSYNEQFF. CDR3 in DNA: TGTGCCAGTAGTATGGAAAGACACAGCTCCTACAATGAGCAGTTCTTC.